The clone carrying this T cell receptor (beta chain) appeared a few times. TCRdb re-analysed the 5' RACE reads in MiXCR, keeping a single row per CDR3 protein. The sample gives about 70,000 distinct CDR3 sequences, about 4.9% of which show up once; 3.5% to 4% is in the top ten. This sample is part of a study of early T cells in non-severe SARS-CoV-2 infection. The CDR3 has 17 residues. With 3 bases clipped from V and 6 bases from J, the junction kept 10 bases outside the gene matches. Germline V gene lookup returns CDR1 ENHRY and CDR2 SYGVKD. The sequencing used whole blood, collected at baseline. The chain uses TRBV10-3 and TRBJ2-2, with 10 bases fitting TRBD2. The clonotype comes from an adult who was a healthcare worker with PCR-confirmed SARS-CoV-2 infection or an uninfected control (not recorded which). The donor label of this sample is uncertain. The CDR3 protein is CAISEIGAGGPPGELFF. DNA for the CDR3: TGTGCCATCAGTGAAATTGGAGCGGGGGGGCCGCCCGGGGAGCTGTTTTTT.